This TCR beta chain was captured by sequencing in a study of cytomegalovirus exposure and HLA in healthy donors. General study findings and limits: In terms of immune exposure information, only CMV serostatus was available.

This CDR3 is built from 15 residues. The V end was cut by 1 base, the J end by 6 bases, with 14 bases between. The germline gives CDR1 LGHNA, CDR2 YSLEER. Regarding this clone: Its target is unknown.

Researchers ran the PCR with 60 Vbeta and 13 Jbeta primers. Using immunoSEQ multiplex PCR, the repertoire was profiled, and TCRdb retains in-frame clones only, with some absent. The repertoire holds approximately 180,000 clones, with 80% as singletons. The sequenced sample was PBMCs. This receptor was obtained from a woman aged 35 to 49 in good health and CMV-seronegative. The rearrangement uses TRBV4-3 and TRBJ2-3; D unclear. CDR3 sequence reads: CASSQGPSAADTQYF. The CDR3 DNA sequence: TGCGCCAGCAGCCAAGGGCCCTCCGCCGCTGATACGCAGTATTTT.